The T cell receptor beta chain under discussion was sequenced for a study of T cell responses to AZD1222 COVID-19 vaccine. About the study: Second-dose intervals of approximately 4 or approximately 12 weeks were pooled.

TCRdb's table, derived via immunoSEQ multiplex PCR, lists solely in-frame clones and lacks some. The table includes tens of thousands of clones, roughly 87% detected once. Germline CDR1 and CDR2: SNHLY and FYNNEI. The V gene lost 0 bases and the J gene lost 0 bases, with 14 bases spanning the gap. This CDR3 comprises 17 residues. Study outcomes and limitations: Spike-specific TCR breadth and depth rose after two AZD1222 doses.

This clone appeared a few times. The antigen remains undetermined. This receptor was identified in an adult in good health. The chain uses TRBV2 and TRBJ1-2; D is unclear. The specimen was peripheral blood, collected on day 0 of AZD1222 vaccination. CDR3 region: CASSEAGPRVANYGYTF. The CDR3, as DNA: TGTGCCAGCAGTGAAGCCGGACCACGGGTAGCTAACTATGGCTACACCTTC.